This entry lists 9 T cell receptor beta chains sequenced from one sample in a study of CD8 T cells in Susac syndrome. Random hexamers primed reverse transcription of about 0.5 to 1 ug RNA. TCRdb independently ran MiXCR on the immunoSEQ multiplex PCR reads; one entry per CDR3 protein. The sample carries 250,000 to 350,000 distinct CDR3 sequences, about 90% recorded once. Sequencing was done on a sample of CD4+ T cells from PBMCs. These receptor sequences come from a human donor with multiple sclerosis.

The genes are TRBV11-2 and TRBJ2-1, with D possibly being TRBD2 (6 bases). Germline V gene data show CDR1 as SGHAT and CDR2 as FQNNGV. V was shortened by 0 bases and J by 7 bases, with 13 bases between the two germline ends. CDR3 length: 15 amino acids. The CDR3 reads CASSLDGGFSNEQFF. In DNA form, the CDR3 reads TGTGCCAGCAGCTTAGATGGGGGGTTTAGTAATGAGCAGTTCTTC.

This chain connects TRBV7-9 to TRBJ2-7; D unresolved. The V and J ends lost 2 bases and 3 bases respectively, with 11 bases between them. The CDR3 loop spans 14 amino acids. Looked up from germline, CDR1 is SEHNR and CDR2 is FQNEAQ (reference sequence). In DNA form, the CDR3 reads TGTGCCAGCAGCTTATTACAGAGTGGCTACGAGCAGTACTTC. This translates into CASSLLQSGYEQYF. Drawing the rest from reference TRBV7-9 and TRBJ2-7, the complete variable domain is DTGVSQNPRHKITKRGQNVTFRCDPISEHNRLYWYRQTLGQGPEFLTYFQNEAQLEKSRLLSDRFSAERPKGSFSTLEIQRTEQGDSAMYLCASSLLQSGYEQYFGPGTRLTVT.

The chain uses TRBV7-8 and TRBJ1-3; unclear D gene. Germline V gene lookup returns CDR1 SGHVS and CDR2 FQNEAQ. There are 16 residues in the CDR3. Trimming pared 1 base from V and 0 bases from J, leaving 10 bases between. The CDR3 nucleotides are TGTGCCAGCAGCTTAGTCGGCACCGACTCTGGAAACACCATATATTTT. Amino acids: CASSLVGTDSGNTIYF.

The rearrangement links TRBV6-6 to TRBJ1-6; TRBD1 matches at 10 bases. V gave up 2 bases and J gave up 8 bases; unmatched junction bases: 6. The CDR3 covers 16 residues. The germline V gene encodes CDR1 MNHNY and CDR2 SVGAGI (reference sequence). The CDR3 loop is CASSYRQGAIDSPLHF. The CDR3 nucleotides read TGTGCCAGCAGTTACAGACAGGGGGCTATTGATTCACCCCTCCACTTT.

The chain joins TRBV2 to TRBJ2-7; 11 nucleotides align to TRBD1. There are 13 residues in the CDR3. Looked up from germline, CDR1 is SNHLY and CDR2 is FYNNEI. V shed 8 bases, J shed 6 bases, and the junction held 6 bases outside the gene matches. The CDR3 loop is CASGWTGGTEQYF. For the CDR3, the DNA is TGTGCCAGCGGATGGACAGGGGGCACCGAGCAGTACTTC.

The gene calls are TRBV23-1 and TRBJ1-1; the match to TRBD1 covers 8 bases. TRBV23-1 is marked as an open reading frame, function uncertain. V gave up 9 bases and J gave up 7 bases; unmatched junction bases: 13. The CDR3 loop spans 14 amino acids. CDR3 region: CARLVQGEKYEAFF. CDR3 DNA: TGCGCCAGGCTGGTACAGGGGGAGAAGTATGAAGCTTTCTTT.

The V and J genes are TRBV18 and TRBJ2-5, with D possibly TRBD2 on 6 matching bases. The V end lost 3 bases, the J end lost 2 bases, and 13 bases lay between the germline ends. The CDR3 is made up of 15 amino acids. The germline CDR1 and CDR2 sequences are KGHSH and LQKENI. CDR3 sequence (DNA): TGTGCCAGCTCACCGGGACTCCCCGCTCAAGAGACCCAGTACTTC. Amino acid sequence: CASSPGLPAQETQYF.

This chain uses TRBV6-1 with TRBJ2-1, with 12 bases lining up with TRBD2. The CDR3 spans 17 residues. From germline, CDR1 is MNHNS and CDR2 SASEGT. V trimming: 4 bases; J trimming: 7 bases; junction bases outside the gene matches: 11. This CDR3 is CASSVRLAGGAGNEQFF. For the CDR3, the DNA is TGTGCCAGCAGTGTGAGGCTAGCGGGGGGGGCGGGTAATGAGCAGTTCTTC.

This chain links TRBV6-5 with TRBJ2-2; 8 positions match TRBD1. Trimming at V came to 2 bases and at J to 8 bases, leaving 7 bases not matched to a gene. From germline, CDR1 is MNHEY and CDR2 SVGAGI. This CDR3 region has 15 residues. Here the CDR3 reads CASSYDRGGGGELFF. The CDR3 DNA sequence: TGTGCCAGCAGTTACGACAGGGGTGGAGGTGGGGAGCTGTTTTTT.